This TCR beta chain is drawn from a study of cytomegalovirus exposure and HLA in healthy donors. Study-level background: Per a later analysis, the 666 first-cohort and 120 or so validation repertoires shared one platform. General observations from the study: Reports showed the classifier diagnosing cytomegalovirus status with high specificity and sensitivity. The study designated over 150 TCR beta chains cytomegalovirus-associated.

About this clone: Its antigen remains unknown.

V lost 0 bases and J lost 2; bases outside the gene matches: 7. Per germline, CDR1 SQVTM and CDR2 ANQGSEA. CDR3 length equals 16 residues. Assay: immunoSEQ multiplex PCR; the TCRdb copy retains only in-frame clones and omits some. The sample shows approximately 140,000 clones, roughly 90% of them seen only once. The chain combines TRBV29-1 with TRBJ2-1; 7 bases match TRBD2. Input material: PBMCs. The clonotype comes from a man between 18 and 29 years old in good health and CMV-seronegative. The chain's CDR3 is CSVEDPQRGTYNEQFF. For the CDR3, the DNA is TGCAGCGTTGAAGATCCCCAGCGGGGCACCTACAATGAGCAGTTCTTC.